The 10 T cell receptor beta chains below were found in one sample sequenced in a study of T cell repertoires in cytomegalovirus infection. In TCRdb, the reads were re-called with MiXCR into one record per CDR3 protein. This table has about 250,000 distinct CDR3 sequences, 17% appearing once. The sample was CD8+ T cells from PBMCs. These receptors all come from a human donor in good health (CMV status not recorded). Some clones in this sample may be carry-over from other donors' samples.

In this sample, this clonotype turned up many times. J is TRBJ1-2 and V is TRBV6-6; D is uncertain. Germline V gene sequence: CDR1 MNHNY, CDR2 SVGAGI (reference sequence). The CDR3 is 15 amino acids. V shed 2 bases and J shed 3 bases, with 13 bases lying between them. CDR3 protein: CASSYGELPYYGYTF. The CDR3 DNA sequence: TGTGCCAGCAGTTACGGGGAACTCCCCTACTATGGCTACACCTTC.

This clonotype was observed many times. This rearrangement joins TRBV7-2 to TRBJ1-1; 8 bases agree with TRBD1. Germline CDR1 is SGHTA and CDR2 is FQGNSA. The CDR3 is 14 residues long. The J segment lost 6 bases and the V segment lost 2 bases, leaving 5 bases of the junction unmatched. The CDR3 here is CASSLSGGGAEAFF. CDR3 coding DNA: TGTGCCAGCAGCTTATCAGGGGGCGGCGCTGAAGCTTTCTTT.

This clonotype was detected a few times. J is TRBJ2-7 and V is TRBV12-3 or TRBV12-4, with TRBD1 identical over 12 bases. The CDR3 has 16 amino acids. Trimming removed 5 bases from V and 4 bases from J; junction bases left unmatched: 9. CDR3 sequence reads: CASSTGTGGGRYEQYF. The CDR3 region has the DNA TGTGCCAGCAGTACTGGGACAGGGGGCGGTCGGTACGAGCAGTACTTC.

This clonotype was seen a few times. CDR3 residues: CATSRGAQGRENEQYF. The CDR3 bases are TGTGCCACCAGCAGAGGCGCCCAGGGCAGGGAGAACGAGCAGTACTTC. The V gene is TRBV15, the J gene TRBJ2-7; D could derive from TRBD1 or TRBD2 (5 bases each). The CDR3 runs 16 residues. Per germline, CDR1 LNHNV and CDR2 YYDKDF (reference sequence). V was cut by 1 base and J by 5 bases, with 18 bases left in between.

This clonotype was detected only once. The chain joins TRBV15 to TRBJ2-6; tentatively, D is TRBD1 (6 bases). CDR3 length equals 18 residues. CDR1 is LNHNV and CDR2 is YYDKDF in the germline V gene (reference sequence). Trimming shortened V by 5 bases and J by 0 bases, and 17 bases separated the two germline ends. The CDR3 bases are TGTGCCACCAGCGGCGGCAGGGGTATCCCCTCTGGGGCCAACGTCCTGACTTTC. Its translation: CATSGGRGIPSGANVLTF.

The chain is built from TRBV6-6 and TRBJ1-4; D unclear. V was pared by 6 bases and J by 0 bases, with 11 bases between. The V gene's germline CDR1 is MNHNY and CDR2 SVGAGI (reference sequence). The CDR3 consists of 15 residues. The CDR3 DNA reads TGTGCCAGCAGCCCTGTAGAGGCAACTAATGAAAAACTGTTTTTT. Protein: CASSPVEATNEKLFF.

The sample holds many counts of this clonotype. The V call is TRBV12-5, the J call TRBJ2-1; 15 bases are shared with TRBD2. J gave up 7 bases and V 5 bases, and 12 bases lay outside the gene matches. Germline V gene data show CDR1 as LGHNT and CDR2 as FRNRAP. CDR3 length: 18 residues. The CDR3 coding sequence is TGTGCTAGTGGTCCAGGACTAGCGGGGGGGCCCGTATATAATGAGCAGTTCTTC. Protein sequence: CASGPGLAGGPVYNEQFF.

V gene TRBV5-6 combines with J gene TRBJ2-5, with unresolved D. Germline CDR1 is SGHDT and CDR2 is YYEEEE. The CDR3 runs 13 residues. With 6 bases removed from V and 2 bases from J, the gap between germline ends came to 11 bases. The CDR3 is CASTPDGQETQYF. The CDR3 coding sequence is TGTGCCAGCACCCCGGACGGTCAAGAGACCCAGTACTTC.

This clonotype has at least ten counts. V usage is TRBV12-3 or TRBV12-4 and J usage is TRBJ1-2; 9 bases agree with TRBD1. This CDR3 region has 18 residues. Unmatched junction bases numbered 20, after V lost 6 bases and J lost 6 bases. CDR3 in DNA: TGTGCCAGCAGCTCCTACGTCCCGGGACAGGGAGGTCTTAATGGCTACACCTTC. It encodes CASSSYVPGQGGLNGYTF.

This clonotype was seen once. The CDR3 bases are TGTGCCAGCAGCCAACGGGGAGGCCTTTCAAGTGCTGGGGCCAACGTCCTGACTTTC. Its protein product is CASSQRGGLSSAGANVLTF. The chain carries TRBV4-2 and TRBJ2-6; D may be TRBD2 (6 bases). The CDR3 extends over 19 amino acids. Deletions cut 2 bases from V and 2 bases from J, with 19 bases between. Germline V gives CDR1 LGHNA, CDR2 YNFKEQ.